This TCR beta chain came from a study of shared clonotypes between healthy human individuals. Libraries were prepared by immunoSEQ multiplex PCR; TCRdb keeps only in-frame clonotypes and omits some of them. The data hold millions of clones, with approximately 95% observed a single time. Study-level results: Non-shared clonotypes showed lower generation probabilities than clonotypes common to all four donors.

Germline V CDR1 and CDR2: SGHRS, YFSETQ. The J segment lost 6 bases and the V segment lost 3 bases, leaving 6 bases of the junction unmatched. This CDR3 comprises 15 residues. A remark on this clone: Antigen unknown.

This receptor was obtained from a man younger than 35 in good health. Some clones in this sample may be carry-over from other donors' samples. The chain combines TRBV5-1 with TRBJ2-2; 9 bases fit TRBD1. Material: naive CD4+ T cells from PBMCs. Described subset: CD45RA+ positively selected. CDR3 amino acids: CASSSLQGAPGELFF. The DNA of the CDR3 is TGCGCCAGCAGCTCGCTACAGGGGGCCCCCGGGGAGCTGTTTTTT.